This T cell receptor (beta chain) was captured by sequencing in a study of neurological immune-mediated disorders. CDR1 is SEHNR, CDR2 FQNEAQ, per germline (reference sequence). The CDR3 totals 11 residues. V lost 2 bases to trimming and J lost 5 bases, with 3 bases between them. This clonotype was counted at least ten times. Its antigen is as yet unknown. Synthesis of cDNA was accomplished via 5'RACE employing 10-nucleotide random UMIs. Sequencing of 15-18 subjects in each run yielded over 170 million TCR-beta sequences. TCRdb reprocessed the 5' RACE reads via MiXCR and lists one record per CDR3 protein. Of some 30,000 distinct CDR3 sequences in the sample, about 16% were seen once. The time point here: technical triplicate 3. For the sorted libraries, 1 million CD4+ or CD8+ T cells were used. Study-wide points: No CDR3 amino acid sequences recurred among expanded clones across subjects, suggesting private repertoires in all groups.

The chain joins TRBV7-9 to TRBJ2-5, with D unresolved. Material: CD4+ T cells from blood. The source is a female donor with HTLV-1-associated myelopathy (HAM/TSP). The CDR3 loop reads CASSLTETQYF. CDR3 sequence (DNA): TGTGCCAGCAGCTTAACGGAGACCCAGTACTTC.